Below are 29 T cell receptor beta chains sequenced from a single sample in a study of Ad26.COV2.S vaccination and SARS-CoV-2 variants. The data were produced by immunoSEQ multiplex PCR, yet TCRdb's version contains in-frame clones alone and is incomplete. The profile covers some 190,000 clones, with approximately 90% appearing a single time and 5% to 7% taken by the ten largest. Sequences were derived from peripheral blood, sampled after recovery from COVID-19. These receptors all come from a human donor who had recovered from COVID-19.

The gene calls are TRBV6-1 and TRBJ1-3, with D hard to call. Trimming took 4 bases from V and 0 from J, leaving 13 bases between them. Looked up from germline, CDR1 is MNHNS and CDR2 is SASEGT. There are 16 residues in the CDR3. As DNA, the CDR3 is TGTGCCAGCAGTGTAATCACCTGGTACTCTGGAAACACCATATATTTT. It translates to CASSVITWYSGNTIYF.

CDR3 sequence reads: CASSISVTSTDTQYF. The CDR3 DNA reads TGCGCCAGCAGCATTAGCGTAACCAGCACAGATACGCAGTATTTT. V gene TRBV5-1 combines with J gene TRBJ2-3, with D possibly matching TRBD2 (5 bases). The length of the CDR3 is 15 residues. Trimming shortened V by 4 bases and J by 0 bases, and 12 bases separated the two germline ends. Germline loops: CDR1 SGHRS, CDR2 YFSETQ.

The V gene is TRBV7-9, the J gene TRBJ1-1, with unresolved D. The CDR3 has 15 residues. The germline CDR1 and CDR2 sequences are SEHNR and FQNEAQ (reference sequence). V lost 5 bases to trimming and J lost 1 base, with 14 bases between them. The CDR3 sequence is CASSPRGRANTEAFF. The CDR3 DNA is TGTGCCAGCAGCCCTAGAGGTAGAGCGAACACTGAAGCTTTCTTT. The full variable domain, in which reference TRBV7-9 and TRBJ1-1 provide the parts outside the CDR3, is DTGVSQNPRHKITKRGQNVTFRCDPISEHNRLYWYRQTLGQGPEFLTYFQNEAQLEKSRLLSDRFSAERPKGSFSTLEIQRTEQGDSAMYLCASSPRGRANTEAFFGQGTRLTVV.

This chain connects TRBV19 to TRBJ2-4; TRBD1 agrees at 7 bases. J lost 1 base, V lost 1 base, and 4 bases had no gene match. This CDR3 has 16 amino acids. Germline V lookup: CDR1 LNHDA, CDR2 SQIVND (reference sequence). This chain's CDR3 is CASSIGDRVAKNIQYF. The CDR3 nucleotides are TGTGCCAGTAGTATAGGCGACAGGGTGGCCAAAAACATTCAGTACTTC.

The chain recombines TRBV21-1 with TRBJ2-3; the listed D gene, TRBD1, was not tested against the DNA. TRBV21-1 is a pseudogene locus. The CDR3 runs 16 residues. For the CDR3, the DNA is TGTGCCAGCAGCAAAGGACAGGGGGCGAGCACAGATACGCAGTATTTT. This encodes CASSKGQGASTDTQYF.

The rearrangement joins TRBV4-1 to TRBJ2-5; TRBD2 aligns across 9 bases. The V and J ends lost 0 bases and 4 bases, in that order; junction bases with no gene match: 9. This CDR3 contains 17 residues. CDR1 and CDR2 (germline): MGHRA, YSYEKL. The CDR3 bases are TGCGCCAGCAGCCAAGATCCCGGCGGGGGGGCCGTAGAGACCCAGTACTTC. Amino acid sequence: CASSQDPGGGAVETQYF.

Comments on this clone: The junction differs from germline at one of its ends, possibly a read error. The sample carries other DNA sequences with the same CDR3. V gene TRBV9 combines with J gene TRBJ2-7; no clear D gene. Germline CDR1 and CDR2: SGDLS and YYNGEE. This CDR3 comprises 14 residues. As DNA, the CDR3 is TGTGCCAGCAGTGTAGGTGGGGTCACCTACGAGCAGTACTTC. Amino acids: CASSVGGVTYEQYF. The complete variable domain, with remaining parts taken from reference TRBV9 and TRBJ2-7, reads DSGVTQTPKHLITATGQRVTLRCSPRSGDLSVYWYQQSLDQGLQFLIQYYNGEERAKGNILERFSAQQFPDLHSELNLSSLELGDSALYFCASSVGGVTYEQYFGPGTRLTVT.

The V and J genes are TRBV19 and TRBJ1-2, with TRBD1 identical over 7 bases. The V gene's germline CDR1 is LNHDA and CDR2 SQIVND (reference sequence). J lost 8 bases, V lost 6 bases, and 12 bases had no gene match. The CDR3 has 14 residues. CDR3: CASRPDRRTGGYTF. CDR3 nucleotide sequence: TGTGCCAGTAGGCCGGACAGGAGGACTGGAGGCTACACCTTC.

The CDR3 region is CASRQFGGNQPQHF. Written as DNA, the CDR3 is TGTGCCAGCAGACAATTCGGGGGCAATCAGCCCCAGCATTTT. This chain joins TRBV27 and TRBJ1-5; no firm D call. Trimming removed 6 bases from V and 2 bases from J, with 11 bases in between. CDR1 and CDR2 from the germline V gene are MNHEY and SMNVEV (reference sequence). The CDR3 is 14 amino acids.

J is TRBJ1-2 and V is TRBV12-3 or TRBV12-4; D ambiguous. Trimming pared 8 bases from V and 7 bases from J, leaving 17 bases between. The CDR3 length is 13 residues. The CDR3 is CASSPPTGAGYTF. The CDR3 DNA follows: TGTGCCAGCTCTCCCCCGACGGGTGCTGGCTACACCTTC.

The chain is built from TRBV9 and TRBJ1-2; 10 nucleotides agree with TRBD1. The CDR3 totals 15 residues. The germline CDR1 and CDR2 sequences are SGDLS and YYNGEE. V was clipped by 1 base and J by 6 bases; unmatched bases: 6. CDR3 DNA sequence: TGTGCCAGCAGCGTACAGGGACAGGGGAGGGATGGCTACACCTTC. It codes for CASSVQGQGRDGYTF.

The rearrangement joins TRBV13 to TRBJ2-7; no reliable D call. Between the trimmed V and J ends, which lost 4 bases and 4 bases, there was a span of 11 bases. Germline CDR1 reads PRHDT; CDR2 reads FYEKMQ (reference sequence). CDR3 length: 13 residues. In nucleotides, the CDR3 is TGTGCCAGCAGCTCCAGTCGTCAGTACGAGCAGTACTTC. Its protein product is CASSSSRQYEQYF. Full variable domain (missing parts from reference TRBV13 and TRBJ2-7): AAGVIQSPRHLIKEKRETATLKCYPIPRHDTVYWYQQGPGQDPQFLISFYEKMQSDKGSIPDRFSAQQFSDYHSELNMSSLELGDSALYFCASSSSRQYEQYFGPGTRLTVT.

V is TRBV7-9 and J is TRBJ2-7; D is possibly TRBD2 (5 bases). The length of the CDR3 is 12 residues. CDR1 and CDR2 from the germline V gene are SEHNR and FQNEAQ (reference sequence). The V gene lost 7 bases and the J gene lost 6 bases, with 13 bases spanning the gap. In DNA, the CDR3 is TGTGCCAGCACCCTAGGACTGAGCGAGCAGTACTTC. Its protein product is CASTLGLSEQYF.

The chain has TRBV5-5 and TRBJ1-2; unclear D gene. This CDR3 region has 14 residues. Germline-derived CDR1 and CDR2 are SGHKS and YYEKEE (reference sequence). The ends were cut back, 0 bases at V and 6 bases at J, with 12 bases in the middle. CDR3 region: CASSLEGRGHGYTF. The CDR3 nucleotides read TGTGCCAGCAGCTTGGAAGGGCGAGGGCATGGCTACACCTTC. Together with reference TRBV5-5 and TRBJ1-2, the CDR3 gives the full variable domain: DAGVTQSPTHLIKTRGQQVTLRCSPISGHKSVSWYQQVLGQGPQFIFQYYEKEERGRGNFPDRFSARQFPNYSSELNVNALLLGDSALYLCASSLEGRGHGYTFGSGTRLTVV.

J is TRBJ2-1 and V is TRBV7-3; TRBD2 is a possible D gene (7 bases). The CDR3 has 16 amino acids. Trimming cost V 2 bases and J 4 bases, with 15 bases left between them. Germline CDR1 is SGHTA and CDR2 is FQGTGA. The CDR3 DNA reads TGTGCCAGCAGCTTATGGTCCGCGGGGGCGTACAATGAGCAGTTCTTC. Protein: CASSLWSAGAYNEQFF.

This clone was recorded only once. The gene calls are TRBV19 and TRBJ1-5; D is unclear. From germline, CDR1 is LNHDA and CDR2 SQIVND (reference sequence). V lost 3 bases and J lost 0, with 18 bases in between. The CDR3 is made up of 18 amino acids. The chain's CDR3 is CASSILWEKSPSNQPQHF. The CDR3 DNA follows: TGTGCCAGTAGTATCTTGTGGGAAAAGAGCCCTAGCAATCAGCCCCAGCATTTT.

Only a few counts were recorded for this clone. CDR3 nucleotide sequence: TGTGCCAGCTCTCGGGGAGACAACAATCAGCCCCAGCATTTT. It translates to CASSRGDNNQPQHF. The J gene is TRBJ1-5, the V gene TRBV18; the D is unclear. The CDR3 is 14 amino acids. V was pared by 6 bases and J by 3 bases, with 12 bases between. In germline, CDR1 is KGHSH, CDR2 LQKENI.

This clone was seen only once. The rearrangement links TRBV9 to TRBJ1-1; D call uncertain. Trimming removed 4 bases at V and 5 bases at J, with 18 bases between. This CDR3 has 15 residues. Germline V gene data show CDR1 as SGDLS and CDR2 as YYNGEE. CDR3 coding DNA: TGTGCCAGCAGCCCCCATTCCTTGAGGGAGACTGAAGCTTTCTTT. Amino acids: CASSPHSLRETEAFF.

The J gene is TRBJ1-5, the V gene TRBV12-3 or TRBV12-4; D is uncertain. Trimming left V 3 bases short and J 7 bases short, with 7 bases between. CDR3 length equals 12 residues. The DNA for the CDR3 is TGTGCCAGCAGTTTTGGGTACCAGCCCCAGCATTTT. The encoded protein is CASSFGYQPQHF.

This sequence joins TRBV12-3 or TRBV12-4 and TRBJ1-6, with unresolved D. V lost 7 bases and J 7 bases, leaving 11 bases between the germline ends. The CDR3 covers 13 residues. The CDR3 loop reads CASTPGANSPLHF. For the CDR3, the DNA is TGTGCCAGCACCCCTGGCGCGAATTCACCCCTCCACTTT.

The genes are TRBV5-5 and TRBJ2-7; D unresolved. Looked up from germline, CDR1 is SGHKS and CDR2 is YYEKEE (reference sequence). The ends were cut back, 1 base at V and 7 bases at J, with 12 bases in the middle. The CDR3 runs 13 residues. CDR3: CASSLLGPQEQYF. CDR3 coding DNA: TGTGCCAGCAGCTTGTTGGGCCCCCAGGAGCAGTACTTC.

The J gene is TRBJ2-3, the V gene TRBV30; TRBD2 agrees at 8 bases. V shed 5 bases and J 4 bases; nucleotides not matched to a gene: 11. The V gene's germline CDR1 is GTSNPN and CDR2 SVGIG (reference sequence). This CDR3 region has 15 residues. The CDR3 loop is CAWGTGGVLADTQYF. The DNA of the CDR3 is TGTGCCTGGGGAACCGGGGGGGTACTGGCAGATACGCAGTATTTT.

The gene calls are TRBV18 and TRBJ2-7; tentatively, D is TRBD1 or TRBD2 (6 bases each). Germline assignment: CDR1 KGHSH and CDR2 LQKENI. The CDR3 is 15 residues long. Trimming removed 4 bases at V and 0 bases at J, with 13 bases between. CDR3 in amino acids: CASSRPGASSYEQYF. The CDR3 coding sequence is TGTGCCAGCTCACGTCCGGGGGCTAGCTCCTACGAGCAGTACTTC. The full variable domain, completed using reference TRBV18 and TRBJ2-7, is NAGVMQNPRHLVRRRGQEARLRCSPMKGHSHVYWYRQLPEEGLKFMVYLQKENIIDESGMPKERFSAEFPKEGPSILRIQQVVRGDSAAYFCASSRPGASSYEQYFGPGTRLTVT.

J is TRBJ1-4 and V is TRBV7-9, with D unresolved. V was pared by 9 bases and J by 2 bases, with 13 bases between. The CDR3 is made up of 14 amino acids. In germline, CDR1 is SEHNR, CDR2 FQNEAQ (reference sequence). CDR3 in DNA: TGTGCCAGTACGGTTCAAGGGACTAATGAAAAACTGTTTTTT. This encodes CASTVQGTNEKLFF.

This rearrangement joins TRBV7-8 to TRBJ2-2; D remains unclear. With 2 bases removed from V and 6 bases from J, the gap between germline ends came to 13 bases. Germline assignment: CDR1 SGHVS and CDR2 FQNEAQ. This CDR3 region has 15 residues. CDR3 amino acids: CASSLLSSTAGELFF. As DNA, the CDR3 is TGTGCCAGCAGCTTACTGAGCAGCACGGCCGGGGAGCTGTTTTTT.

The J gene is TRBJ2-5, the V gene TRBV29-1; 7 positions agree with TRBD1. J was trimmed by 4 bases and V by 6 bases; bases with no gene match: 8. CDR1 and CDR2 from the germline V gene are SQVTM and ANQGSEA. This CDR3 has 13 residues. The CDR3 DNA sequence: TGCAGCGTAGACCAGGGGGTTGGAGAGACCCAGTACTTC. It codes for CSVDQGVGETQYF.

This clone turned up a few times. V and J are TRBV2 and TRBJ1-4; D not certain. Trimming pared 4 bases from V and 7 bases from J, leaving 13 bases between. The V gene's germline CDR1 is SNHLY and CDR2 FYNNEI. The CDR3 sequence is 14 residues long. The CDR3 sequence: CASSVAQEGEKLFF. CDR3 bases: TGTGCCAGCAGTGTAGCCCAGGAAGGTGAAAAACTGTTTTTT.

Turning to this clone: One end of the junction fails to match germline, which may point to a read error. This sequence joins TRBV2 and TRBJ2-7; 11 nucleotides agree with TRBD1. CDR3 length equals 13 residues. CDR1 is SNHLY and CDR2 is FYNNEI in the germline V gene. CDR3 residues: CASGDRGGYVQYF. The CDR3 bases are TGTGCCAGCGGGGACAGGGGGGGCTACGTGCAGTACTTC.

CDR3 loop: CASSLRSETQYF. In DNA, the CDR3 is TGTGCCAGCAGCTTAAGGTCGGAGACCCAGTACTTC. The chain carries TRBV13 and TRBJ2-5; D unclear. Trimming left V 2 bases short and J 5 bases short, with 6 bases between. Germline CDR1 reads PRHDT; CDR2 reads FYEKMQ (reference sequence). This CDR3 contains 12 residues.